This T cell receptor beta chain was sequenced during a study of T cell responses to AZD1222 COVID-19 vaccine. The length of the CDR3 is 13 residues. The germline V gene has CDR1 KGHSH and CDR2 LQKENI. Trimming pared 1 base from V and 5 bases from J, leaving 6 bases between. Notes on the study in general: Donors were mostly white British, more females; clonal diversity possibly underestimated. Spike-wide vaccine-associated CD4 TCRs dominated at 160-218 and 743-854. Variant regions that are unmutated are reportedly the target of nearly half of spike-specific TCRs. Only a handful of people who got AZD1222 tested seropositive at baseline.

The table came from immunoSEQ multiplex PCR; TCRdb's copy has only in-frame clones and leaves some out. The data contain more than 150,000 clones, 90% to 95% of them singletons. Regarding this clone: Its antigen is unknown.

The rearrangement joins TRBV18 to TRBJ2-1; D unresolved. Specimen: peripheral blood, collected on day 0 of AZD1222 vaccination. The receptor was isolated from an adult in good health. DNA of the CDR3: TGTGCCAGCTCACCACTTGATCACAATGAGCAGTTCTTC. Encoded protein: CASSPLDHNEQFF.